The rows below give T cell receptor beta chains drawn from one sample of a study of cytomegalovirus exposure and HLA in healthy donors. Repertoires were generated with immunoSEQ multiplex PCR, while TCRdb's copy carries only in-frame clones and drops some. The sample yields some 120,000 clones, 81% seen once. Source material: PBMCs. Every receptor here comes from a woman aged 25 to 39 in good health and CMV-seronegative. The CDR3 runs from the conserved cysteine through the conserved F or W. Each record gives: clone size, D gene, V gene, J gene, CDR3 protein, CDR3 DNA. A D gene is named only where the DNA matches it firmly. Not all rows give a size; the values are once, few, many and, for expanded clones, a class.

NA	NA	TRBV4-2	TRBJ2-5	CASSQGAGGPLEEQYF	TGTGCCAGCAGCCAAGGGGCCGGGGGACCGTTGGAGGAGCAGTACTTC
NA	NA	TRBV5-6	TRBJ2-2	CASSYYARELFF	TGTGCCAGCAGCTACTACGCGCGGGAGCTGTTTTTT
NA	NA	TRBV20-1	TRBJ2-5	CSVVGSETQYF	TGCAGTGTCGTCGGTTCGGAGACCCAGTACTTC
NA	NA	TRBV27	TRBJ1-2	CASSLSRGQMRYGYTF	TGTGCCAGCAGTTTATCAAGAGGGCAGATGAGGTATGGCTACACCTTC
NA	TRBD1	TRBV5-1	TRBJ1-3	CASSPGQGVNTIYF	TGCGCCAGCAGTCCCGGACAGGGTGTAAACACCATATATTTT
NA	TRBD1	TRBV7-9	TRBJ1-4	CASSFYRGRVINEKLFF	TGTGCCAGCAGCTTCTACAGGGGGCGCGTCATTAATGAAAAACTGTTTTTT
NA	TRBD2	TRBV5-4	TRBJ2-1	CASSHPSGSSHEQFF	TGTGCCAGCAGCCACCCTAGCGGGAGTAGCCATGAGCAGTTCTTC
NA	NA	TRBV27	TRBJ2-7	CASSFWAGGAYEQYF	TGTGCCAGCAGTTTTTGGGCGGGCGGAGCTTACGAGCAGTACTTC
few	NA	TRBV7-9	TRBJ1-2	CSSSLRGYGYTF	TGTTCCAGCAGCTTAAGGGGCTATGGCTACACCTTC
NA	NA	TRBV7-2	TRBJ1-1	CASSLGGQGWEAFF	TGTGCCAGCAGCTTAGGCGGCCAGGGCTGGGAAGCTTTCTTT
NA	TRBD2	TRBV2	TRBJ2-6	CAGGGRSSGANVLTF	TGTGCCGGAGGCGGGAGGAGCTCTGGGGCCAACGTCCTGACTTTC
few	NA	TRBV27	TRBJ1-1	CASSLLGNTEAFF	TGTGCCAGCAGTCTGCTCGGGAACACTGAAGCTTTCTTT
NA	NA	TRBV5-6	TRBJ2-7	CASSSTARRSYEQYF	TGTGCCAGCAGCTCGACAGCCCGAAGGAGCTACGAGCAGTACTTC
NA	TRBD2	TRBV7-2	TRBJ2-3	CASSTRTSGRITDTQYF	TGTGCCAGCAGCACCCGAACTAGCGGGAGAATAACAGATACGCAGTATTTT
NA	NA	TRBV2	TRBJ2-5	CASYWGGAGQETQYF	TGTGCCAGCTACTGGGGGGGCGCGGGACAAGAGACCCAGTACTTC
NA	NA	TRBV7-9	TRBJ2-2	CALKGRRPNTGELFF	TGTGCCCTCAAGGGGAGGCGACCGAACACCGGGGAGCTGTTTTTT
NA	TRBD2	TRBV6-4	TRBJ2-2	CASSDSVAGGPGTGELFF	TGTGCCAGCAGTGACTCAGTAGCGGGAGGGCCGGGCACCGGGGAGCTGTTTTTT
NA	NA	TRBV12-5	TRBJ2-2	CASGTGTSFSTGELFF	TGTGCTAGTGGGACCGGGACATCGTTTTCCACCGGGGAGCTGTTTTTT